This T cell receptor beta chain was identified during a study of Graves' ophthalmopathy and Graves' hyperthyroidism. RNA transcripts yielded amplified TCR beta CDR3 regions. Second-round multiplex PCR came after a first-round RT-PCR that employed HTBI primers. From the multiplex PCR reads, TCRdb called clonotypes with MiXCR, one entry per CDR3 protein. The data hold about 620,000 distinct CDR3 sequences, with approximately 21% observed a single time. At least ten counts were recorded for this clonotype. The ends lost 7 bases at V and 6 bases at J; junction bases unmatched: 6. From germline, CDR1 is MNHEY and CDR2 SMNVEV (reference sequence). The CDR3 length is 14 residues. Ages of hyperthyroidism patients ran from 18 to 65, and their diagnoses were new, under 2 months' duration.

The specimen sequenced was peripheral blood. This chain uses TRBV27 with TRBJ1-5, with TRBD1 matching 10 bases. The source of this sequence is a woman younger than 30 with stable Graves' hyperthyroidism. Some clones in this sample may be carry-over from other donors' samples. CDR3 loop: CASTQTGGTQPQHF. CDR3 DNA: TGTGCCAGCACCCAGACAGGGGGCACTCAGCCCCAGCATTTT.